A selection of T cell receptor beta chains follows, all from one sample in a study of metastatic and nonmetastatic thyroid tumors. TCRdb reassembled clones from the PCR reads with MiXCR. The table has approximately 34,000 clones, more than 15% seen once. The sample taken for sequencing was blood. These receptors were collected from a female donor with papillary thyroid cancer or a benign thyroid nodule (not recorded which). Some clones in this sample may be carry-over from other donors' samples. Each CDR3 is given with its conserved first and last residue. The order of the fields is clone size, D gene, V gene, J gene, CDR3 DNA, CDR3 protein. D genes are given only for firm matches. Rows may omit the clone size; those that give it use once, few, many or a size class.

abundance: many
d_gene: TRBD2
v_gene: TRBV19
j_gene: TRBJ2-7
CDR3nt: TGTGCCAGTAGAGCGGGAGGGCCGAATACGGGGGAGCAGTACTTC
CDR3aa: CASRAGGPNTGEQYF

abundance: many
d_gene: NA
v_gene: TRBV6-1
j_gene: TRBJ1-1
CDR3nt: TGTGCCAGCAGTGAATTAGGGAACACTGAAGCTTTCTTT
CDR3aa: CASSELGNTEAFF

abundance: NA
d_gene: TRBD1
v_gene: TRBV6-1
j_gene: TRBJ2-7
CDR3nt: TGTGCCAGCAGCGTAGAGGGGACAGGGGTCACCTACGAGCAGTACTTC
CDR3aa: CASSVEGTGVTYEQYF

abundance: many
d_gene: TRBD2
v_gene: TRBV6-4
j_gene: TRBJ2-3
CDR3nt: TGTGCCAGCAGTTACTCCGGGACTAGCGCCGCAGATACGCAGTATTTT
CDR3aa: CASSYSGTSAADTQYF

abundance: many
d_gene: NA
v_gene: TRBV24-1
j_gene: TRBJ2-5
CDR3nt: TGTGCCACCAGTGCCGCCTGGGGGTCTCAAGAGACCCAGTACTTC
CDR3aa: CATSAAWGSQETQYF

abundance: few
d_gene: TRBD2
v_gene: TRBV6-1
j_gene: TRBJ2-7
CDR3nt: TGTGCCAGCAGTTTACACCTAGCGGGGTACGAGCAGTACTTC
CDR3aa: CASSLHLAGYEQYF

abundance: many
d_gene: TRBD2
v_gene: TRBV20-1
j_gene: TRBJ2-3
CDR3nt: TGCAGTGCTAGAGGGGCTAGCGGGGGGGACACAGATACGCAGTATTTT
CDR3aa: CSARGASGGDTDTQYF

abundance: many
d_gene: NA
v_gene: TRBV27
j_gene: TRBJ2-3
CDR3nt: TGTGCCAGCACCCAGACTGGCTTTACAGATACGCAGTATTTT
CDR3aa: CASTQTGFTDTQYF

abundance: many
d_gene: NA
v_gene: TRBV2
j_gene: TRBJ2-5
CDR3nt: TGTGCCAGCAGAAAAGGAGTTATTCAAGAGACCCAGTACTTC
CDR3aa: CASRKGVIQETQYF

abundance: many
d_gene: NA
v_gene: TRBV27
j_gene: TRBJ1-5
CDR3nt: TGTGCCAGCAGCCGAAGGGGGGATCAGCCCCAGCATTTT
CDR3aa: CASSRRGDQPQHF

abundance: many
d_gene: NA
v_gene: TRBV9
j_gene: TRBJ2-7
CDR3nt: TGTGCCAGCAGCGTAGGGGATCGGACTTCCTACGAGCAGTACTTC
CDR3aa: CASSVGDRTSYEQYF

abundance: NA
d_gene: NA
v_gene: TRBV7-2
j_gene: TRBJ2-2
CDR3nt: TGTGCCAGCAGCACTCGGTCCACCGGGGAGCTGTTTTTT
CDR3aa: CASSTRSTGELFF

abundance: many
d_gene: NA
v_gene: TRBV20-1
j_gene: TRBJ2-5
CDR3nt: TGCAGTGCTAGAGATCCCAGGAGGGGGCAAGAGACCCAGTACTTC
CDR3aa: CSARDPRRGQETQYF

abundance: few
d_gene: TRBD1
v_gene: TRBV12-3/TRBV12-4
j_gene: TRBJ2-2
CDR3nt: TGTGCCAGCACGACAGGGATCGGGGAGCTGTTTTTT
CDR3aa: CASTTGIGELFF

abundance: NA
d_gene: NA
v_gene: TRBV11-2
j_gene: TRBJ2-1
CDR3nt: TGTGCCAGCAGAACAGAGTACAATGAGCAGTTCTTC
CDR3aa: CASRTEYNEQFF